What follows are 30 T cell receptor beta chains derived from one specimen sequenced in a study of technical replicates of blood from several donors. Profiling relied on immunoSEQ multiplex PCR, and the TCRdb table lists in-frame clones only, not all of them. This sample yields tens of thousands of clones, of which about 91% are seen a single time; approximately 0.4% belongs to the top ten. Sequences were obtained from T cells isolated from PBMCs. These receptors all come from a human donor in good health. Some clones in this sample may be carry-over from other donors' samples.

The chain carries TRBV5-5 and TRBJ2-7; D remains unclear. The germline V and J ends were trimmed by 2 bases and 0 bases, with 15 bases remaining between them. The CDR3 runs 16 residues. The germline V gene encodes CDR1 SGHKS and CDR2 YYEKEE (reference sequence). CDR3: CASSFRLAEISYEQYF. In DNA form, the CDR3 reads TGTGCCAGCAGCTTTCGTTTAGCAGAGATCTCCTACGAGCAGTACTTC.

V and J are TRBV4-1 and TRBJ1-2; the D is unclear. The CDR3 length is 15 residues. Trimming removed 0 bases from V and 7 bases from J, with 15 bases in between. CDR1 is MGHRA, CDR2 YSYEKL, per germline. The CDR3 sequence is CASSQESETALGYTF. CDR3 in DNA: TGCGCCAGCAGCCAAGAAAGCGAGACGGCTCTTGGCTACACCTTC.

The chain has TRBV4-1 and TRBJ2-1; possible D gene TRBD2, 8 bases. Trimming took 2 bases from V and 6 from J, leaving 20 bases between them. Per germline, CDR1 MGHRA and CDR2 YSYEKL. CDR3 length: 17 amino acids. The CDR3 DNA is TGCGCCAGCAGCCAAAGAGGGGACAGCGGGAGCCTCAATGAGCAGTTCTTC. This sequence encodes CASSQRGDSGSLNEQFF.

The rearrangement uses TRBV7-2 and TRBJ1-5, with D tentatively TRBD1 (6 bases). The V gene lost 1 base and the J gene lost 0 bases, with 7 bases spanning the gap. The CDR3 spans 15 residues. Germline values: CDR1 SGHTA, CDR2 FQGNSA. DNA of the CDR3: TGTGCCAGCAGCTTAGACAGGGCTAGCAATCAGCCCCAGCATTTT. Its translation is CASSLDRASNQPQHF.

The gene calls are TRBV5-1 and TRBJ2-7, with 10 positions matching TRBD2. Unmatched junction bases numbered 1, after V lost 2 bases and J lost 2 bases. Germline lookup yields CDR1 SGHRS and CDR2 YFSETQ. The CDR3 is 14 amino acids. The chain's CDR3 is CASSFTSGAYEQYF. CDR3 DNA sequence: TGCGCCAGCAGCTTTACTAGCGGGGCCTACGAGCAGTACTTC.

The V gene is TRBV6-4, the J gene TRBJ2-7; TRBD1 matches at 8 bases. Germline trimming cut 4 bases from V and 2 bases from J; bases unmatched to any gene: 16. The germline V gene encodes CDR1 MRHNA and CDR2 SNTAGT. The CDR3 has 18 residues. This CDR3 reads CASSAPEPGTGYPYEQYF. CDR3 nucleotides: TGTGCCAGCAGTGCCCCCGAGCCGGGGACAGGATACCCCTACGAGCAGTACTTC.

V is TRBV7-9 and J is TRBJ2-1; maybe TRBD2 (6 bases). The germline V and J ends were trimmed by 1 base and 10 bases, with 17 bases remaining between them. The germline CDR1 and CDR2 sequences are SEHNR and FQNEAQ (reference sequence). The CDR3 spans 15 residues. CDR3 amino acids: CASSLEGLWDLEQFF. The CDR3, as DNA: TGTGCCAGCAGCTTAGAAGGTCTTTGGGACTTAGAGCAGTTCTTC.

The V and J genes are TRBV5-1 and TRBJ2-1, with 7 positions matching TRBD2. V shed 4 bases and J 4 bases; nucleotides not matched to a gene: 8. CDR1 and CDR2 from the germline V gene are SGHRS and YFSETQ. The CDR3 has 15 amino acids. The CDR3 bases are TGCGCCAGCAGCGGGGATAGCGGGTTGTACAATGAGCAGTTCTTC. It codes for CASSGDSGLYNEQFF.

This sequence joins TRBV18 and TRBJ1-5; D is ambiguous. This CDR3 region has 15 residues. Germline assignment: CDR1 KGHSH and CDR2 LQKENI. The V and J ends lost 3 bases and 0 bases respectively, with 9 bases between them. The CDR3 sequence is CASSPSYNSNQPQHF. In DNA form, the CDR3 reads TGTGCCAGCTCACCTTCTTATAATAGCAATCAGCCCCAGCATTTT.

This clone was counted a few times. J is TRBJ1-1 and V is TRBV30; 7 positions match TRBD1. The CDR3 consists of 12 residues. The germline V gene has CDR1 GTSNPN and CDR2 SVGIG (reference sequence). With 5 bases clipped from V and 9 bases from J, the junction kept 9 bases outside the gene matches. Here the CDR3 DNA reads TGTGCCTGGCACGATTCGGGACAGCAAGCTTTCTTT. Its protein is CAWHDSGQQAFF.

The rearrangement uses TRBV7-3 and TRBJ2-7, with 9 positions matching TRBD1. Germline V lookup: CDR1 SGHTA, CDR2 FQGTGA. There are 13 residues in the CDR3. V shed 5 bases and J 5 bases; nucleotides not matched to a gene: 4. For the CDR3, the DNA is TGTGCCAGCAGCCCTGGACAGGGGAACGAGCAGTACTTC. It is translated as CASSPGQGNEQYF.

In its sample, this clone was seen once. The genes are TRBV14 and TRBJ1-4; 8 nucleotides agree with TRBD1. This CDR3 comprises 15 residues. V lost 3 bases and J lost 6; bases outside the gene matches: 6. Germline CDR1 and CDR2: SGHDN and FVKESK. The CDR3 sequence: CASSHLDRDHEKLFF. Written as DNA, the CDR3 is TGTGCCAGCAGCCACCTGGACAGGGACCATGAAAAACTGTTTTTT.

CDR3 bases: TGCGCCAGCAGCCAAGATGCAAGCGGGAGGGTCAATGAGCAGTTCTTC. This sequence encodes CASSQDASGRVNEQFF. This rearrangement joins TRBV4-1 to TRBJ2-1; TRBD2 matches 10 bases. The germline CDR1 and CDR2 sequences are MGHRA and YSYEKL. V was pared by 0 bases and J by 6 bases, with 5 bases of the junction left unmatched. This CDR3 contains 16 residues.

This clone was counted once. CDR3 in amino acids: CASNRFLNTEAFF. CDR3 DNA: TGTGCCAGTAACAGGTTCTTGAACACTGAAGCTTTCTTT. V and J are TRBV19 and TRBJ1-1; weak D call: TRBD1 (5 bases). V gave up 7 bases and J gave up 0 bases, with 9 bases separating them. The CDR3 is 13 amino acids. The germline V gene encodes CDR1 LNHDA and CDR2 SQIVND (reference sequence).

This clone was counted a single time. The CDR3 reads CASSTGTGGYNEQFF. The CDR3 nucleotides are TGTGCCAGCAGTACCGGGACAGGGGGTTACAATGAGCAGTTCTTC. V gene TRBV7-9 combines with J gene TRBJ2-1; TRBD1 matches 11 bases. V lost 6 bases, J lost 4 bases, and 5 bases stayed unmatched. The CDR3 totals 15 residues. Germline lookup yields CDR1 SEHNR and CDR2 FQNEAQ (reference sequence).

CDR3 DNA sequence: TGTGCCAGAAGCTGGACGGGACATAGCAATCAGCCCCAGCATTTT. Protein: CARSWTGHSNQPQHF. V usage is TRBV5-3 and J usage is TRBJ1-5, with D perhaps TRBD1 (6 bases). TRBV5-3 is sorted into the ORF group, with uncertain function. V was trimmed by 3 bases and J by 0 bases, leaving 10 bases between them. The CDR3 has 15 amino acids.

This chain links TRBV4-3 with TRBJ2-7; 9 bases map to TRBD2. Looked up from germline, CDR1 is LGHNA and CDR2 is YSLEER. This CDR3 has 13 residues. V lost 2 bases, J lost 9 bases, and 5 bases stayed unmatched. DNA for the CDR3: TGCGCCAGCAGCCAAAATCAGCGGGAGGCGCAGTACTTC. It is translated as CASSQNQREAQYF.

This clone was seen a few times. V is TRBV6-1 and J is TRBJ2-7, with no clear D. Germline CDR1 is MNHNS and CDR2 is SASEGT. Trimming took 10 bases from V and 0 from J, leaving 10 bases between them. The CDR3 has 12 residues. CDR3 nucleotide sequence: TGTGCCATTACTCTGAACTCCTACGAGCAGTACTTC. It specifies CAITLNSYEQYF.

The genes are TRBV11-2 and TRBJ2-6; D is unclear. The CDR3 covers 16 residues. CDR1 and CDR2 from the germline V gene are SGHAT and FQNNGV. Trimming shortened V by 3 bases and J by 0 bases, and 9 bases separated the two germline ends. CDR3 coding DNA: TGTGCCAGCAGCTTCCTCTGGAGCTCTGGGGCCAACGTCCTGACTTTC. Its protein product is CASSFLWSSGANVLTF.

V usage is TRBV28 and J usage is TRBJ1-1; D is undetermined. This CDR3 region has 16 residues. Germline V gives CDR1 MDHEN, CDR2 SYDVKM. V was trimmed by 3 bases and J by 4 bases, leaving 18 bases between them. The CDR3 DNA is TGTGCCAGCAGTTTTCGGGGAGAAGCGTTGGGCACTGAAGCTTTCTTT. Translated: CASSFRGEALGTEAFF.

The CDR3, as DNA: TGTGCCAGCAGTTACTTAACTAGCGGGAGAATCAATGAGCAGTTCTTC. Residues: CASSYLTSGRINEQFF. The gene calls are TRBV6-5 and TRBJ2-1, with 11 bases matching TRBD2. Looked up from germline, CDR1 is MNHEY and CDR2 is SVGAGI. The CDR3 totals 16 residues. V lost 1 base to trimming and J lost 6 bases; unmatched junction nucleotides: 5.

The chain is built from TRBV27 and TRBJ2-1, with 9 bases aligning to TRBD2. This CDR3 is built from 18 residues. The germline V gene has CDR1 MNHEY and CDR2 SMNVEV (reference sequence). V trimming: 2 bases; J trimming: 4 bases; junction bases outside the gene matches: 12. The DNA of the CDR3 is TGTGCCAGCAGTTTACTCGGGACTAGCCCCCGGGTGTACAATGAGCAGTTCTTC. Amino acid sequence: CASSLLGTSPRVYNEQFF.

This chain uses TRBV27 with TRBJ2-3, with TRBD2 identical over 9 bases. Germline V gene sequence: CDR1 MNHEY, CDR2 SMNVEV (reference sequence). The CDR3 has 19 residues. V trimming: 5 bases; J trimming: 2 bases; junction bases outside the gene matches: 17. The CDR3 spells CASSPSFQAGGWLTDTQYF. The CDR3 nucleotides read TGTGCCAGCAGTCCCTCTTTTCAAGCGGGAGGTTGGCTCACAGATACGCAGTATTTT.

The chain couples TRBV5-1 to TRBJ1-1, with TRBD1 matching 9 bases. CDR1 and CDR2 from the germline V gene are SGHRS and YFSETQ. This CDR3 has 14 amino acids. V dropped 4 bases and J dropped 2; count of bases not matched to a gene: 3. CDR3 in amino acids: CASSEGQGNTEAFF. For the CDR3, the DNA is TGCGCCAGCAGCGAGGGACAGGGCAACACTGAAGCTTTCTTT.

The V and J genes are TRBV28 and TRBJ2-5, with D hard to call. The CDR3 length is 13 residues. The V end lost 2 bases, the J end lost 5 bases, and 9 bases lay between the germline ends. Germline-derived CDR1 and CDR2 are MDHEN and SYDVKM. The CDR3 nucleotides read TGTGCCAGCAGTTTAAGTCCCAGGGAGACCCAGTACTTC. This translates into CASSLSPRETQYF. The whole variable domain, filled in from reference TRBV28 and TRBJ2-5, reads DVKVTQSSRYLVKRTGEKVFLECVQDMDHENMFWYRQDPGLGLRLIYFSYDVKMKEKGDIPEGYSVSREKKERFSLILESASTNQTSMYLCASSLSPRETQYFGPGTRLLVL.

The chain carries TRBV7-8 and TRBJ2-7, with TRBD1 identical over 8 bases. The germline gives CDR1 SGHVS, CDR2 FQNEAQ. The V gene end was trimmed by 8 bases and the J gene end by 3 bases; junction bases not matched to a gene: 6. This CDR3 spans 13 amino acids. This chain's CDR3 is CASGPGQGYEQYF. The CDR3 bases are TGTGCCAGCGGCCCCGGACAGGGCTACGAGCAGTACTTC.

This clone was seen a handful of times. The V and J genes are TRBV5-4 and TRBJ2-1; TRBD2 aligns across 8 bases. The CDR3 has 15 amino acids. Germline CDR1 is SGHNT and CDR2 is YYREEE (reference sequence). The V gene end was trimmed by 4 bases and the J gene end by 2 bases; junction bases not matched to a gene: 5. The CDR3 coding sequence is TGTGCCAGCAGCCCGAGCGGGAGACCCTACAATGAGCAGTTCTTC. Translating it yields CASSPSGRPYNEQFF.

This clone was found once. The rearrangement joins TRBV9 to TRBJ2-7; 8 bases fit TRBD1. Germline V gene data show CDR1 as SGDLS and CDR2 as YYNGEE. V shed 0 bases, J shed 1 base, and the junction held 6 bases outside the gene matches. The CDR3 sequence is 16 residues long. CDR3 coding DNA: TGTGCCAGCAGCGTAGCCGGACAGGGCAATTCCTACGAGCAGTACTTC. Residues: CASSVAGQGNSYEQYF.

V and J are TRBV9 and TRBJ1-1; D possibly corresponds to TRBD1 (6 bases). This CDR3 contains 15 residues. Germline V gene sequence: CDR1 SGDLS, CDR2 YYNGEE. Trimming took 0 bases from V and 4 from J, leaving 13 bases between them. CDR3 DNA sequence: TGTGCCAGCAGCGTAGGAGCGGGGGCTACCACTGAAGCTTTCTTT. Its translation is CASSVGAGATTEAFF.

This chain links TRBV7-2 with TRBJ1-4; 12 positions agree with TRBD1. Looked up from germline, CDR1 is SGHTA and CDR2 is FQGNSA. V lost 5 bases to trimming and J lost 11 bases; unmatched junction nucleotides: 9. This CDR3 has 15 amino acids. The CDR3 sequence is CASSAPGQGARKLFF. For the CDR3, the DNA is TGTGCCAGCAGCGCACCGGGACAGGGGGCGAGGAAACTGTTTTTT.